The 30 T cell receptor beta chains below come from one sample, sequenced in a study of T-cell reconstitution after alpha-beta-depleted transplantation in children. A TCRbeta library incorporating unique molecular identifiers was prepared. TCRdb reprocessed the PCR reads with MiXCR, giving one entry per CDR3 protein. In the table there are some 180,000 distinct CDR3 sequences, 6.6% of which are singletons. This specimen consisted of PBMCs, obtained before TCRalphabeta/CD19-depleted stem cell transplant. The source is a boy aged 2 to 10 with acute lymphoblastic leukemia, due to receive a stem cell transplant.

The table lists this clonotype with many counts. This chain links TRBV24-1 with TRBJ2-3; 9 bases line up with TRBD2. The length of the CDR3 is 16 residues. J was trimmed by 3 bases and V by 3 bases; bases with no gene match: 6. Per the germline V gene, CDR1 is KGHDR and CDR2 is SFDVKD. CDR3 nucleotides: TGTGCCACCAGTGATCCTAGCGGGGAAGAGACAGATACGCAGTATTTT. Its protein product is CATSDPSGEETDTQYF.

The rearrangement uses TRBV7-2 and TRBJ2-1, with D perhaps given as TRBD1 or TRBD2 (5 bases each). The CDR3 contains 11 residues. Germline lookup yields CDR1 SGHTA and CDR2 FQGNSA. V lost 5 bases, J lost 12 bases, and 11 bases lay in between. CDR3 nucleotides: TGTGCCAGCAGCCTGGGGCGGGCGCAGTTCTTC. This gives the protein CASSLGRAQFF.

This clonotype has a count of ten or more. The chain employs TRBV6-1 and TRBJ2-1; D unclear. The CDR3 loop spans 13 amino acids. The germline V gene has CDR1 MNHNS and CDR2 SASEGT. V shed 6 bases and J shed 9 bases, with 15 bases lying between them. CDR3 bases: TGTGCCAGCAGACTCCCTACTATGAGTGAGCAGTTCTTC. Its protein is CASRLPTMSEQFF.

This clonotype was recorded at least ten times. The chain is built from TRBV2 and TRBJ1-1; D is undetermined. The CDR3 sequence is 14 residues long. Looked up from germline, CDR1 is SNHLY and CDR2 is FYNNEI. V was pared by 7 bases and J by 3 bases, with 15 bases between. The CDR3 loop reads CASMRFGVDTEAFF. For the CDR3, the DNA is TGTGCCAGCATGAGGTTTGGGGTGGACACTGAAGCTTTCTTT.

This clonotype was counted only a few times. The rearrangement uses TRBV15 and TRBJ1-4; tentative D call: TRBD1 (5 bases). Trimming left V 4 bases short and J 4 bases short, with 13 bases between. CDR3 length equals 15 residues. Germline CDR1 is LNHNV and CDR2 is YYDKDF (reference sequence). DNA of the CDR3: TGTGCCACCAGCAATTCGAGGGGCGGTAATGAAAAACTGTTTTTT. This codes for CATSNSRGGNEKLFF.

This chain joins TRBV28 and TRBJ1-3; D uncertain. The CDR3 sequence is 15 residues long. CDR1 and CDR2 from the germline V gene are MDHEN and SYDVKM. V was trimmed by 3 bases and J by 2 bases, leaving 11 bases between them. The CDR3 loop reads CASSFGSGTGNTIYF. CDR3 nucleotide sequence: TGTGCCAGCAGTTTTGGGTCGGGGACTGGAAACACCATATATTTT.

This clonotype has a count of ten or more. This sequence joins TRBV29-1 and TRBJ1-3; D call uncertain. CDR3 length equals 17 residues. With 6 bases removed from V and 0 bases from J, the gap between germline ends came to 21 bases. The germline gives CDR1 SQVTM, CDR2 ANQGSEA. CDR3 sequence: CSVSVTYGVHSGNTIYF. CDR3 DNA: TGCAGCGTAAGCGTAACTTACGGGGTTCACTCTGGAAACACCATATATTTT.

This clonotype was counted at least ten times. The V and J genes are TRBV5-1 and TRBJ2-2, with 10 bases aligning to TRBD1. Germline-derived CDR1 and CDR2 are SGHRS and YFSETQ. V shed 4 bases and J 3 bases; nucleotides not matched to a gene: 6. This CDR3 has 16 residues. The CDR3 nucleotides are TGCGCCAGCAGCCCCGATGGACAGGGGGACACCGGGGAGCTGTTTTTT. Amino acid sequence: CASSPDGQGDTGELFF. The full variable domain, with the rest looked up from reference TRBV5-1 and TRBJ2-2, is KAGVTQTPRYLIKTRGQQVTLSCSPISGHRSVSWYQQTPGQGLQFLFEYFSETQRNKGNFPGRFSGRQFSNSRSEMNVSTLELGDSALYLCASSPDGQGDTGELFFGEGSRLTVL.

On this clonotype: The conserved final phenylalanine or tryptophan is absent from the CDR3, which likely points to a read error. The V call is TRBV18, the J call TRBJ1-4, with TRBD1 identical over 8 bases. Germline assignment: CDR1 KGHSH and CDR2 LQKENI. The CDR3 is 15 amino acids. The J segment lost 8 bases and the V segment lost 3 bases, leaving 8 bases of the junction unmatched. The CDR3, as DNA: TGTGCCAGCTCACCGCTGACAGGGGACGGGGAAAAACTGTTTTGT. Its protein product is CASSPLTGDGEKLFC.

The chain couples TRBV28 to TRBJ2-1; the D gene is possibly TRBD2 (8 bases). V was cut by 5 bases and J by 6 bases, with 20 bases left in between. CDR1 MDHEN and CDR2 SYDVKM come from the germline V gene. The CDR3 totals 16 residues. The CDR3 loop reads CASSPLAGSGGNEQFF. The CDR3 DNA reads TGTGCCAGCAGTCCCCTAGCGGGCTCAGGGGGCAATGAGCAGTTCTTC. The variable domain in full, with the rest retrieved from reference TRBV28 and TRBJ2-1, is DVKVTQSSRYLVKRTGEKVFLECVQDMDHENMFWYRQDPGLGLRLIYFSYDVKMKEKGDIPEGYSVSREKKERFSLILESASTNQTSMYLCASSPLAGSGGNEQFFGPGTRLTVL.

This clonotype was detected only a few times. CDR3 bases: TGTGCCAGTAGTAAACCCAGCCCGGGTACCTACAATGAGCAGTTCTTC. Translated, it gives CASSKPSPGTYNEQFF. The chain has TRBV19 and TRBJ2-1; no definite D call. V lost 4 bases and J 2 bases, leaving 15 bases between the germline ends. The germline CDR1 and CDR2 sequences are LNHDA and SQIVND (reference sequence). The CDR3 contains 16 residues.

This clonotype was recorded at least ten times. The chain is built from TRBV7-2 and TRBJ2-3; D is unclear. This CDR3 is built from 15 residues. Trimming stripped 4 bases from V and 4 bases from J, with 15 bases between. Per the germline V gene, CDR1 is SGHTA and CDR2 is FQGNSA. As DNA, the CDR3 is TGTGCCAGCAGCTCCCGGGCCCTCGACGCAGATACGCAGTATTTT. This translates into CASSSRALDADTQYF.

This clonotype showed up many times. This chain links TRBV28 with TRBJ2-7, with 11 bases that match TRBD2. Germline CDR1 and CDR2: MDHEN and SYDVKM. This CDR3 has 14 residues. V lost 8 bases and J lost 5; bases outside the gene matches: 8. The CDR3 DNA reads TGTGCCAGCGGTGAGGGACTAGCGGCCCACGAGCAGTACTTC. Protein product: CASGEGLAAHEQYF.

This clonotype was seen many times. V gene TRBV9 combines with J gene TRBJ2-2; D remains ambiguous. This CDR3 has 15 residues. V lost 2 bases and J lost 4, with 12 bases in between. Germline V gene data show CDR1 as SGDLS and CDR2 as YYNGEE. The CDR3: CASSVKDGPTGELFF. CDR3 sequence (DNA): TGTGCCAGCAGCGTCAAGGACGGGCCCACCGGGGAGCTGTTTTTT.

This clonotype was counted a few times. At one end, the junction sequence differs from germline, possibly due to a read error. In nucleotides, the CDR3 is TGTGCCAGCAGTTACTCAGGGGGGGTAGAGGAGCTCTTC. This gives the protein CASSYSGGVEELF. J is TRBJ2-1 and V is TRBV6-2 or TRBV6-3, with D perhaps TRBD2 (7 bases). The CDR3 consists of 13 residues. Germline V CDR1 and CDR2: MNHEY, SVGEGT.

This clonotype was detected many times. The V and J genes are TRBV24-1 and TRBJ2-1, with 7 bases that match TRBD2. Germline values: CDR1 KGHDR, CDR2 SFDVKD. The CDR3 length is 15 residues. Trimming took 3 bases from V and 0 from J; bases not matched to a gene: 1. Here the CDR3 DNA reads TGTGCCACCAGTGATCCTAGCGGCTCCTACAATGAGCAGTTCTTC. The encoded protein is CATSDPSGSYNEQFF.

This clonotype occurred a few times. The CDR3 loop reads CASRGDRPYTDTQYF. In DNA form, the CDR3 reads TGTGCCAGCAGGGGGGACAGACCTTACACAGATACGCAGTATTTT. V gene TRBV28 combines with J gene TRBJ2-3; 7 bases agree with TRBD1. The V segment lost 6 bases and the J segment 2 bases; nucleotides outside the gene matches: 8. The V gene's germline CDR1 is MDHEN and CDR2 SYDVKM. The length of the CDR3 is 15 residues.

This chain joins TRBV6-2 or TRBV6-3 and TRBJ2-7; the match to TRBD2 covers 8 bases. Germline CDR1 MNHEY, CDR2 SVGEGT. The CDR3 sequence is 15 residues long. V lost 6 bases to trimming and J lost 2 bases; unmatched junction nucleotides: 9. CDR3 region: CASSRPGLGTYEQYF. Here the CDR3 DNA reads TGTGCCAGCAGCCGACCGGGACTAGGAACCTACGAGCAGTACTTC.

The chain employs TRBV19 and TRBJ1-1; possible D gene TRBD1, 5 bases. CDR3 size: 15 residues. The germline V gene encodes CDR1 LNHDA and CDR2 SQIVND (reference sequence). With 1 base removed from V and 5 bases from J, the gap between germline ends came to 14 bases. CDR3 sequence reads: CASSIVAKEGTEAFF. Here the CDR3 DNA reads TGTGCCAGTAGTATAGTTGCGAAAGAGGGGACTGAAGCTTTCTTT.

The V call is TRBV12-3 or TRBV12-4, the J call TRBJ1-2; 7 bases align to TRBD1. Unmatched junction bases numbered 2, after V lost 7 bases and J lost 6 bases. CDR3 length equals 11 residues. The CDR3 loop is CASTQGDGYTF. CDR3 DNA: TGTGCCAGCACCCAGGGGGATGGCTACACCTTC.

This clonotype was observed many times. The chain links TRBV20-1 to TRBJ2-1; 10 bases map to TRBD1. This CDR3 is 16 amino acids long. V dropped 5 bases and J dropped 0; count of bases not matched to a gene: 7. CDR1 is DFQATT, CDR2 SNEGSKA, per germline (reference sequence). The CDR3 region has the DNA TGCAGTGCTGAGACAGGGGGCCCAAGCTCCTACAATGAGCAGTTCTTC. Protein sequence: CSAETGGPSSYNEQFF.

This clonotype has only a few counts. V usage is TRBV7-9 and J usage is TRBJ1-1, with D tentatively TRBD1 (5 bases). Trimming left V 2 bases short and J 7 bases short, with 11 bases between. Germline V gene sequence: CDR1 SEHNR, CDR2 FQNEAQ (reference sequence). This CDR3 spans 13 amino acids. Here the CDR3 DNA reads TGTGCCAGCAGCTTACTGGGGGGGGGTGAAGCTTTCTTT. Its translation: CASSLLGGGEAFF. Variable domain in full (rest from reference TRBV7-9 and TRBJ1-1): DTGVSQNPRHKITKRGQNVTFRCDPISEHNRLYWYRQTLGQGPEFLTYFQNEAQLEKSRLLSDRFSAERPKGSFSTLEIQRTEQGDSAMYLCASSLLGGGEAFFGQGTRLTVV.

The V and J genes are TRBV7-8 and TRBJ2-1, with D perhaps being TRBD1 or TRBD2 (6 bases each). Germline V gene lookup returns CDR1 SGHVS and CDR2 FQNEAQ. CDR3 length: 17 amino acids. V was cut by 1 base and J by 3 bases, with 16 bases left in between. CDR3 DNA sequence: TGTGCCAGCAGCTTAGGGAACAGGGAGGCAATCTACAATGAGCAGTTCTTC. Translation: CASSLGNREAIYNEQFF.

This clonotype came up many times. This chain connects TRBV6-2 or TRBV6-3 to TRBJ2-7; D may be TRBD1 (6 bases). This CDR3 comprises 13 residues. The V end lost 8 bases, the J end lost 4 bases, and 15 bases lay between the germline ends. Germline CDR1 MNHEY, CDR2 SVGEGT. The CDR3 protein is CASGVGGWYEQYF. The CDR3 DNA follows: TGTGCCAGCGGCGTAGGGGGTTGGTACGAGCAGTACTTC.

The chain couples TRBV5-4 to TRBJ1-6, with TRBD1 matching 7 bases. The CDR3 consists of 16 residues. Trimming cost V 2 bases and J 7 bases; bases outside gene matches: 9. Germline V gene data show CDR1 as SGHNT and CDR2 as YYREEE (reference sequence). CDR3 sequence (DNA): TGTGCCAGCAGCTTAGGATCCCCGGGACAGAATTCACCCCTCCACTTT. Its protein product is CASSLGSPGQNSPLHF.

This chain joins TRBV6-2 or TRBV6-3 and TRBJ2-7; no reliable D call. The ends were cut back, 0 bases at V and 8 bases at J, with 11 bases in the middle. Germline V gene lookup returns CDR1 MNHEY and CDR2 SVGEGT. CDR3 length equals 13 residues. The CDR3 DNA sequence: TGTGCCAGCAGTTACTCGCCCAGGTCTAAGCAGTACTTC. Translated: CASSYSPRSKQYF.

The chain joins TRBV20-1 to TRBJ2-7; the match to TRBD2 covers 8 bases. There are 14 residues in the CDR3. Germline V lookup: CDR1 DFQATT, CDR2 SNEGSKA (reference sequence). The junction had 9 bases not matched to a gene; V was cut back by 5 bases and J by 3 bases. The CDR3 loop reads CSALWSGGIYEQYF. CDR3 in DNA: TGCAGTGCTTTGTGGTCGGGGGGGATCTACGAGCAGTACTTC.

This clonotype has ten or more counts. The chain links TRBV7-8 to TRBJ1-2; tentatively, D is TRBD1 (5 bases). The germline gives CDR1 SGHVS, CDR2 FQNEAQ. The CDR3 runs 14 residues. Trimming pared 5 bases from V and 7 bases from J, leaving 17 bases between. The DNA for the CDR3 is TGTGCCAGCAGCCCAATGGGGGGGTCGAGTGGCTACACCTTC. As protein: CASSPMGGSSGYTF.

This clonotype has ten or more counts. The J gene is TRBJ2-5, the V gene TRBV7-9; TRBD1 or TRBD2 may be the D gene (5 bases each). In germline, CDR1 is SEHNR, CDR2 FQNEAQ (reference sequence). The CDR3 spans 15 residues. V lost 5 bases and J lost 2, with 15 bases in between. For the CDR3, the DNA is TGTGCCAGCAGCCCGCACGGGACGGATCAAGAGACCCAGTACTTC. As protein: CASSPHGTDQETQYF.

This clonotype was recorded at least ten times. The CDR3 DNA reads TGTGCCATCAGTGATCCAGAGCACGGCTCCTACGAGCAGTACTTC. This codes for CAISDPEHGSYEQYF. The chain joins TRBV10-3 to TRBJ2-7; D call uncertain. Trimming left V 3 bases short and J 0 bases short, with 12 bases between. CDR1 is ENHRY and CDR2 is SYGVKD in the germline V gene. This CDR3 contains 15 residues.